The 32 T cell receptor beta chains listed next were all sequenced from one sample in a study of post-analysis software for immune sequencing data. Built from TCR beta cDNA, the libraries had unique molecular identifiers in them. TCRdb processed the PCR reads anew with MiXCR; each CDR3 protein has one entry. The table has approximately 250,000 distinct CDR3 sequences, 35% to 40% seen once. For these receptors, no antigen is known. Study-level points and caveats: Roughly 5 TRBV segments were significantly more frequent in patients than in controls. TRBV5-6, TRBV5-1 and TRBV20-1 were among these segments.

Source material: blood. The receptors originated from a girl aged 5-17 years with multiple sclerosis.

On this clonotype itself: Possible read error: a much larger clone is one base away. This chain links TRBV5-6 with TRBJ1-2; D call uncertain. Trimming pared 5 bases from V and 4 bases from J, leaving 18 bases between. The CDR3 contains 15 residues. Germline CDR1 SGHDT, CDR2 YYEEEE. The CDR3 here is CASSPAGEQSYGYTF. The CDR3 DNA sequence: TGTGCCAGCAGTCCCGCGGGAGAACAGAGCTATGGCTACACCTTC.

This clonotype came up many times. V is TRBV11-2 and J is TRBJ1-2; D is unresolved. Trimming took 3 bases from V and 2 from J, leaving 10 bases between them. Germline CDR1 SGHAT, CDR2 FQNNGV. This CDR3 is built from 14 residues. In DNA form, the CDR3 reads TGTGCCAGCAGCTTGGAAGGGCTCAACTATGGCTACACCTTC. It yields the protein CASSLEGLNYGYTF.

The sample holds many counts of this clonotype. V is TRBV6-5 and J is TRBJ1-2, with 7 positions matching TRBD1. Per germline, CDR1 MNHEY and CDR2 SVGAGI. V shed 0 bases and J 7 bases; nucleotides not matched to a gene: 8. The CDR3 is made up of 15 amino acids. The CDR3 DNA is TGTGCCAGCAGTTACTCAGATACAGGGGATAGTGGCTACACCTTC. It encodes CASSYSDTGDSGYTF.

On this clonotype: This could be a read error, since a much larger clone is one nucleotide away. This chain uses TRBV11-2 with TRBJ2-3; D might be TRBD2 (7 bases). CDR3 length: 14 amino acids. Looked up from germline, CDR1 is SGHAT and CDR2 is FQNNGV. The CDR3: CASSYGGAGDTRYF. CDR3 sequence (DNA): TGTGCCAGCAGCTATGGGGGGGCGGGAGATACGCGGTATTTT. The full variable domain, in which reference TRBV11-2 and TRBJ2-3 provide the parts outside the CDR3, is EAGVAQSPRYKIIEKRQSVAFWCNPISGHATLYWYQQILGQGPKLLIQFQNNGVVDDSQLPKDRFSAERLKGVDSTLKIQPAKLEDSAVYLCASSYGGAGDTRYFGPGTRLTVL.

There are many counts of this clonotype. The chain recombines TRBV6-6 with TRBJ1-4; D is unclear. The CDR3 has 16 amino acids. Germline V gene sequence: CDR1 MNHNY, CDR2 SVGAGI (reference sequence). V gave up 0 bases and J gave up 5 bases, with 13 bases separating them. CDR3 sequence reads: CASSYSDPRHNEKLFF. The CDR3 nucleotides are TGTGCCAGCAGTTACTCAGACCCTAGGCACAATGAAAAACTGTTTTTT.

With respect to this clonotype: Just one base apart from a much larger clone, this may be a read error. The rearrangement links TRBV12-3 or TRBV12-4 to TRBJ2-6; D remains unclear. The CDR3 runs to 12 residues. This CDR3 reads CATRGIANVRTF. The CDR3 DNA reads TGTGCCACCAGAGGTATCGCCAACGTCCGGACTTTC.

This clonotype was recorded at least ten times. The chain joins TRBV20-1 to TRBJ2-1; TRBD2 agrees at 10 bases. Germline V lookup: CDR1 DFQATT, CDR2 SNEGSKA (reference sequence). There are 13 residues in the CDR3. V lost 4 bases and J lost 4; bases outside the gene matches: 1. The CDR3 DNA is TGCAGTGCTAATAGCGGGGGGTACAATGAGCAGTTCTTC. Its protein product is CSANSGGYNEQFF.

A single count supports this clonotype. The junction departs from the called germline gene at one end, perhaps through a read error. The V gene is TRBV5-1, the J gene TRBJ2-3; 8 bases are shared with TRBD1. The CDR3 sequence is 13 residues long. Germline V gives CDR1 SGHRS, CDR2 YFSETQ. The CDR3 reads CASSPGGTDAQYF. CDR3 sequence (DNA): TGCGCCAGCAGTCCAGGGGGCACAGATGCGCAGTATTTT.

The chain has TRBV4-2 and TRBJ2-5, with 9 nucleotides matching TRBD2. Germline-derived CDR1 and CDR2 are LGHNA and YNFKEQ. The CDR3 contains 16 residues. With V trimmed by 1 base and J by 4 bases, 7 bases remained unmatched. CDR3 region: CASSQGVSGSSETQYF. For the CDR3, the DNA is TGTGCCAGCAGCCAAGGGGTTAGCGGGAGCTCAGAGACCCAGTACTTC.

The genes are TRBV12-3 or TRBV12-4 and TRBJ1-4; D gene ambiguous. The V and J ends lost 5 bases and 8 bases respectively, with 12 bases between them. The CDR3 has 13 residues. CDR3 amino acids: CASSPRTVEKLFF. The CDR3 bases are TGTGCCAGCAGTCCTCGGACCGTAGAAAAACTGTTTTTT.

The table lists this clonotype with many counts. In DNA form, the CDR3 reads TGTGCCAGCAGCTTAAGTACCCGGAGAACCAATGAGCAGTTCTTC. The encoded protein is CASSLSTRRTNEQFF. This rearrangement joins TRBV7-2 to TRBJ2-1; D not certain. The germline V and J ends were trimmed by 2 bases and 6 bases, with 14 bases remaining between them. Germline V gene lookup returns CDR1 SGHTA and CDR2 FQGNSA. The CDR3 is 15 residues long. Combining the CDR3 with reference TRBV7-2 and TRBJ2-1 gives the whole variable domain GAGVSQSPSNKVTEKGKDVELRCDPISGHTALYWYRQSLGQGLEFLIYFQGNSAPDKSGLPSDRFSAERTGGSVSTLTIQRTQQEDSAVYLCASSLSTRRTNEQFFGPGTRLTVL.

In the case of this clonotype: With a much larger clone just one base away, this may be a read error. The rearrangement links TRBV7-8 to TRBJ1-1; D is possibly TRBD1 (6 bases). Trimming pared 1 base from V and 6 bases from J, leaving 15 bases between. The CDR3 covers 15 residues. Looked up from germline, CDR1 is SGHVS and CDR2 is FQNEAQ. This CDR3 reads CASSLEQGGSAEAFF. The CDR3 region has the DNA TGTGCCAGCAGCTTAGAACAGGGAGGCAGCGCTGAAGCTTTCTTT.

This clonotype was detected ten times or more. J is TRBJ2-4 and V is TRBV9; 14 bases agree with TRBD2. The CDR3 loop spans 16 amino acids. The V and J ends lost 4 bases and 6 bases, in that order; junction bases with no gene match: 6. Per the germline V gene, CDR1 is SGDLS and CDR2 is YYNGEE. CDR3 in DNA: TGTGCCAGCAGCCCCCGACTAGCGGGGGGGGGAAACATTCAGTACTTC. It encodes CASSPRLAGGGNIQYF. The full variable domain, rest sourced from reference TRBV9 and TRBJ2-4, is DSGVTQTPKHLITATGQRVTLRCSPRSGDLSVYWYQQSLDQGLQFLIQYYNGEERAKGNILERFSAQQFPDLHSELNLSSLELGDSALYFCASSPRLAGGGNIQYFGAGTRLSVL.

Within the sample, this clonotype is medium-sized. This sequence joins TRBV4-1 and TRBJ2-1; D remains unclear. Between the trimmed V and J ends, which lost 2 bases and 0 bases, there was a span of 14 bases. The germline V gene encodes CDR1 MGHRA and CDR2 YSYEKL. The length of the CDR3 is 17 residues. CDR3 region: CASSQPEGITSYNEQFF. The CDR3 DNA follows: TGCGCCAGCAGCCAACCCGAAGGGATTACCTCCTACAATGAGCAGTTCTTC.

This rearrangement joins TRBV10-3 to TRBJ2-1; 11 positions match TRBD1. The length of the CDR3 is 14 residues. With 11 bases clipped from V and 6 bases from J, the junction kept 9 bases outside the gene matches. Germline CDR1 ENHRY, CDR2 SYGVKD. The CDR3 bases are TGTGCCGTTAAACCGGGACAGGGGGGCAATGAGCAGTTCTTC. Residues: CAVKPGQGGNEQFF.

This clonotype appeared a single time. CDR3 sequence reads: CASSFRDRVSTGELFF. The CDR3, as DNA: TGTGCCAGCAGCTTCCGGGACAGGGTCAGCACCGGGGAGCTGTTTTTT. The V and J genes are TRBV7-6 and TRBJ2-2; 9 nucleotides match TRBD1. V was clipped by 3 bases and J by 4 bases; unmatched bases: 6. There are 16 residues in the CDR3. The germline V gene has CDR1 SGHVS and CDR2 FNYEAQ.

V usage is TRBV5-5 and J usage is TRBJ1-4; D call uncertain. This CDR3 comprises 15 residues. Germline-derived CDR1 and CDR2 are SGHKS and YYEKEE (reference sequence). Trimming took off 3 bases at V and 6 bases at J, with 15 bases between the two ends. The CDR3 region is CASSYLVGLDEKLFF. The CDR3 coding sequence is TGTGCCAGCAGCTATCTCGTGGGTTTAGATGAAAAACTGTTTTTT.

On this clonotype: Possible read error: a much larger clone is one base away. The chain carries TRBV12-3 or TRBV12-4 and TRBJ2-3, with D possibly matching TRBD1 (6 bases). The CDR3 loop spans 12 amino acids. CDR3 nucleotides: TGTGCCGGCAGCTCGGACCCAGGGGCGCAGTATTTT. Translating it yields CAGSSDPGAQYF.

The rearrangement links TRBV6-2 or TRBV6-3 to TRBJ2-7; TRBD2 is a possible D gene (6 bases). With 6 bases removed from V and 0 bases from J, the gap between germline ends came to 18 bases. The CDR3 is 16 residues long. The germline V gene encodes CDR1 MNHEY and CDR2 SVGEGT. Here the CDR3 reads CASSPVGSGHSYEQYF. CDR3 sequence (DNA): TGTGCCAGCAGCCCCGTCGGAAGCGGGCACTCCTACGAGCAGTACTTC.

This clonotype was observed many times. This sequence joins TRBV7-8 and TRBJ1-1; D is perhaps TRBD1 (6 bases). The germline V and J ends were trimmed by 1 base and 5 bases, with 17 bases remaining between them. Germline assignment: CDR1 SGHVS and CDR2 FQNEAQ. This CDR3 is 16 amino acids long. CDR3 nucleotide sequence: TGTGCCAGCAGCTTAGGGGGAGGGGGGCCAGGAACTGAAGCTTTCTTT. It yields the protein CASSLGGGGPGTEAFF.

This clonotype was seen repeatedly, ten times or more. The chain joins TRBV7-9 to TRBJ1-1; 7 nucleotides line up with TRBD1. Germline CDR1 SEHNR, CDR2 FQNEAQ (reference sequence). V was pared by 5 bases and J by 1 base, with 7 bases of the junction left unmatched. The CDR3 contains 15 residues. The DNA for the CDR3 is TGTGCCAGCAGCCCCCCAACAGGGGCGAACACTGAAGCTTTCTTT. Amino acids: CASSPPTGANTEAFF.

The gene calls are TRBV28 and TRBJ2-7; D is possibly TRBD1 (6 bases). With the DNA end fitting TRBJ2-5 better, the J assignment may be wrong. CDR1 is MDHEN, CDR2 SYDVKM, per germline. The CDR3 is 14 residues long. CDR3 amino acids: CASSFHRVRETQYF. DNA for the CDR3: TGTGCCAGCAGTTTTCACAGGGTTCGGGAGACCCAGTACTTC.

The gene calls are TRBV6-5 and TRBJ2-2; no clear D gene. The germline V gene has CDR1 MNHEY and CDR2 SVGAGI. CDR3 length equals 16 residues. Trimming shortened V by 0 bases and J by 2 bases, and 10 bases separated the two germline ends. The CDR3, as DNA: TGTGCCAGCAGTTACTCTTCAGAGCTCAACACCGGGGAGCTGTTTTTT. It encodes CASSYSSELNTGELFF.

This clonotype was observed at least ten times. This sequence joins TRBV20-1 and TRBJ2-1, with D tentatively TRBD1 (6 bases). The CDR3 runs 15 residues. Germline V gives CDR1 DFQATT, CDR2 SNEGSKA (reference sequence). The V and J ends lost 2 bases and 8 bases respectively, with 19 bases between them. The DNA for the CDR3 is TGCAGTGCTAGATCCGGCAGGGGAAGGGTGGATGAGCAGTTCTTC. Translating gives CSARSGRGRVDEQFF.

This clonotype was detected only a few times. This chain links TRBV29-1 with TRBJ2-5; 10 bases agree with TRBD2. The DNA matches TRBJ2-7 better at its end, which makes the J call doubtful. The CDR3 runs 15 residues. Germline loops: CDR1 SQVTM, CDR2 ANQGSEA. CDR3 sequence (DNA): TGCAGCGTTGAAGATTGGGCTAGCGGGAGTCGCGAGCAGTACTTC. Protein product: CSVEDWASGSREQYF.

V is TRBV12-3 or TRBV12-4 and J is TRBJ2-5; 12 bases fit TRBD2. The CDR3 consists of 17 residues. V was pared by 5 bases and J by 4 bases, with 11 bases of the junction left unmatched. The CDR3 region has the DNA TGTGCCAGCAGTCCGCGTGCGACTAGCGGGGGCGGAGAGACCCAGTACTTC. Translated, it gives CASSPRATSGGGETQYF.

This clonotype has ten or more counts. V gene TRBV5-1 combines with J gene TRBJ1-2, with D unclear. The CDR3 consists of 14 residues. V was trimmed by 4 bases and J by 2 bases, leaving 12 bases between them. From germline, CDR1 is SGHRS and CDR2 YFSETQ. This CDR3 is CASSDTSQNYGYTF. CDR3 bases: TGCGCCAGCAGCGATACCTCCCAAAACTATGGCTACACCTTC.

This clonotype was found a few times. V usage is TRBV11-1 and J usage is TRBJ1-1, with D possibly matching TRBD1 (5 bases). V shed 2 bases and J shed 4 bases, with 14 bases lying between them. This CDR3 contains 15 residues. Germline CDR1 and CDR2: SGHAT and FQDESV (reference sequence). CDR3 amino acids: CASSLIRGGSTEAFF. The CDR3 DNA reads TGTGCCAGCAGCTTAATTAGGGGCGGAAGCACTGAAGCTTTCTTT.

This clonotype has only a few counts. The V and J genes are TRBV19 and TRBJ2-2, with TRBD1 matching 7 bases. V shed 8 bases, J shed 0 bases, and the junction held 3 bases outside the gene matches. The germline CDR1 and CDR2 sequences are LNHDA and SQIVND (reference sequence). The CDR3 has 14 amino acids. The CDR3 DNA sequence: TGTGCCAGTCTCCAGGGGGCGAACACCGGGGAGCTGTTTTTT. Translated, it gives CASLQGANTGELFF.

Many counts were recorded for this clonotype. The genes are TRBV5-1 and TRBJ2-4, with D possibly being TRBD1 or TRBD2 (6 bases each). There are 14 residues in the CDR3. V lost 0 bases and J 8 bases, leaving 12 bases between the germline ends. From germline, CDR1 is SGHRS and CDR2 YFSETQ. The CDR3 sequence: CASSLDREEDIQYF. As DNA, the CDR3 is TGCGCCAGCAGCTTGGACAGGGAGGAGGACATTCAGTACTTC.

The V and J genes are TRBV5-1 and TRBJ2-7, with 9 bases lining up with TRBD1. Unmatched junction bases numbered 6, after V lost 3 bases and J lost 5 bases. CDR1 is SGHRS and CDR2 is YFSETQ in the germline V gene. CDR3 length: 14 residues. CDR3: CASSWGQGIDEQYF. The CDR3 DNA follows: TGCGCCAGCAGCTGGGGACAGGGTATCGACGAGCAGTACTTC. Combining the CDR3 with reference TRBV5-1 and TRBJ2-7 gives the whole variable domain KAGVTQTPRYLIKTRGQQVTLSCSPISGHRSVSWYQQTPGQGLQFLFEYFSETQRNKGNFPGRFSGRQFSNSRSEMNVSTLELGDSALYLCASSWGQGIDEQYFGPGTRLTVT.

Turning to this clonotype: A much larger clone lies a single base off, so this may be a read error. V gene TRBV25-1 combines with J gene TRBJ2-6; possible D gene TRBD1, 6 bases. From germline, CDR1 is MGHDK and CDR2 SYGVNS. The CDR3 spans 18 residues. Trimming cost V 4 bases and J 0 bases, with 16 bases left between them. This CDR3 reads CASSGEKQGVSGANVLTF. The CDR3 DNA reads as TGTGCCAGCAGTGGAGAAAAACAGGGAGTCTCTGGGGCCAACGTCCTGACTTTC.